A single sample is the source of the 5 T cell receptor beta chains below, sequenced in a study of glioma-infiltrating T cells. TCR alpha and beta CDR3 regions were amplified from RNA using iRepertoire nested multiplex PCR. TCRdb reprocessed the multiplex PCR reads via MiXCR and lists one record per CDR3 protein. This table has about 110,000 distinct CDR3 sequences, around 25% appearing once. The sample taken for sequencing was glioma tissue, nonneoplastic brain tissue, or PBMCs (not recorded which). The receptors originated from a human donor with low-grade glioma or glioblastoma, undergoing nonglioma brain surgery, or in good health (not recorded which).

The chain joins TRBV4-3 to TRBJ2-7, with D unclear. The CDR3 is 14 residues long. The ends were cut back, 0 bases at V and 6 bases at J, with 12 bases in the middle. From germline, CDR1 is LGHNA and CDR2 YSLEER. The CDR3 protein is CASSQEALTFEQYF. The CDR3 DNA follows: TGCGCCAGCAGCCAAGAGGCGTTGACATTCGAGCAGTACTTC.

This clonotype was counted ten times or more. This sequence joins TRBV6-2 or TRBV6-3 and TRBJ1-4; tentative D call: TRBD1 (5 bases). The germline V gene has CDR1 MNHEY and CDR2 SVGEGT. V was trimmed by 7 bases and J by 8 bases, leaving 17 bases between them. The CDR3 is 14 residues long. CDR3 loop: CASNPGAGGEKLFF. The CDR3, as DNA: TGTGCCAGCAACCCCGGGGCAGGAGGAGAAAAACTGTTTTTT.

This clonotype was counted only a few times. The V call is TRBV6-1, the J call TRBJ1-2; a weak D match, TRBD1 (5 bases). The CDR3 extends over 13 amino acids. Germline loops: CDR1 MNHNS, CDR2 SASEGT. Trimming shortened V by 6 bases and J by 7 bases, and 15 bases separated the two germline ends. Here the CDR3 DNA reads TGTGCCAGCAGCACCCCCAGGGCGACTGGCTACACCTTC. It codes for CASSTPRATGYTF.

In its sample, this clonotype was seen many times. The rearrangement links TRBV7-9 to TRBJ1-2; D is undetermined. The CDR3 covers 11 residues. Trimming removed 3 bases at V and 6 bases at J, with 5 bases between. Germline assignment: CDR1 SEHNR and CDR2 FQNEAQ (reference sequence). This CDR3 is CASSFGDGYTF. The CDR3 DNA is TGTGCCAGCAGCTTCGGAGATGGCTACACCTTC.

This clonotype was recorded many times. The chain has TRBV18 and TRBJ2-5; D is unclear. Germline V CDR1 and CDR2: KGHSH, LQKENI. The CDR3 extends over 16 amino acids. The ends were cut back, 3 bases at V and 3 bases at J, with 17 bases in the middle. The CDR3 region is CASSPSGTGDEETQYF. CDR3 bases: TGTGCCAGCTCACCCTCCGGTACGGGCGACGAAGAGACCCAGTACTTC.